This T cell receptor beta chain appears in the sequencing data of a study of monozygotic twins with inflammatory bowel disease. The draw for each donor consisted of a single 2.5 ml blood sample. Total RNA from whole blood was isolated with no T cell sorting. The RNA usage for each TCR library was 3500 ng of total RNA. Eight separate reactions per sample yielded the cDNA. From its re-call of the 5' RACE reads, TCRdb lists each CDR3 protein once, without DNA. The sample table sets out 350,000 to 550,000 distinct CDR3 sequences. Germline V gene sequence: CDR1 SGHTA, CDR2 FQGTGA. The CDR3 has 15 amino acids.

The TCR comes from a human donor with ulcerative colitis or Crohn's disease, or a healthy co-twin of an affected twin (not recorded which). This rearrangement joins TRBV7-3 to TRBJ2-3. The sample was blood. The CDR3 loop reads CASSLQTGASDTQYF.